These T cell receptor beta chains were read from a single sample in a study of vaccination and CD4 T cells after COVID-19. The antigens for these receptors are not known. TCRdb re-called the PCR reads with MiXCR, one entry per CDR3 protein. Among thousands of distinct CDR3 sequences, about 19% were seen once, and the ten largest hold about 10%. Material: CD4+ T cells from blood, cultured in vitro, obtained after SARS-CoV-2 vaccination. These receptors came from a human donor who had recovered from COVID-19. Both conserved end residues are part of each CDR3. A D gene is named only where the DNA matches it firmly. A row's size may be missing; if present it is once, few, many or a size class.

j_call	cdr3_length	clone_size	v_call	d_call	cdr3_nt	cdr3_aa
TRBJ2-7	14	few	TRBV28	-	TGTGCCAGCAGCCTGCGTCGGATTTCCGAAGGGCAGTACTTC	CASSLRRISEGQYF
TRBJ2-6	20	few	TRBV27	-	TGTGCCAGCAGCCGACGTAGCACGCTGGGGGGCGCGGGTGGGGCCAACGTCCTGACTTTC	CASSRRSTLGGAGGANVLTF
TRBJ2-2	15	once	TRBV6-1	TRBD2	TGTGCCAGCAGTGGACTAGCGGGGCCAACCGGGGAGCTGTTTTTT	CASSGLAGPTGELFF
TRBJ2-7	13	-	TRBV29-1	-	TGCAGCGTCAGGACAGTGCTCGGGTGGGAGCAGTACTTC	CSVRTVLGWEQYF
TRBJ2-7	14	-	TRBV5-1	-	TGCGCCAGCAGCTCAGAGGGTAACGGCTACGAGCAGTACTTC	CASSSEGNGYEQYF
TRBJ2-7	12	few	TRBV20-1	-	TGCAGTGCTTTACATACAGGGCCCGAGCAGTACTTC	CSALHTGPEQYF
TRBJ2-5	15	large	TRBV14	-	TGTGCCAGCAGCCGAGTGTTGGGGGGATTCTCGGCCCAGTACTTC	CASSRVLGGFSAQYF
TRBJ1-2	17	few	TRBV19	-	TGTGCCAGTAGTCCAATCGGTGGTAGTCGGCAGTTCGGCGGCTACACCTTC	CASSPIGGSRQFGGYTF
TRBJ2-1	16	-	TRBV11-3	-	TGTGCCAGCAGCACGAGATCAGGGGGGGGGTACAATGAGCAGTTCTTC	CASSTRSGGGYNEQFF
TRBJ2-3	17	once	TRBV4-2	TRBD2	TGTGCCAGCAGCCCCTCAAGTGGGACTAGAGTAACAGATACGCAGTATTTT	CASSPSSGTRVTDTQYF
TRBJ2-5	12	many	TRBV20-1	TRBD1	TGCAGTGCCCACAGGGGGCTTGGGACCCAGTACTTC	CSAHRGLGTQYF
TRBJ2-6	18	many	TRBV27	TRBD1	TGTGCCAGCAGCCTAAGGAACCAGGGGGCGCCTGGGGCCAACGTCCTGACTTTC	CASSLRNQGAPGANVLTF
TRBJ1-6	16	many	TRBV6-2/TRBV6-3	TRBD1	TGTGCCAGCAGGGGATCAACCGGGACAGGGAATTCACCCCTCCACTTT	CASRGSTGTGNSPLHF
TRBJ1-2	13	-	TRBV19	-	TGTGCCAGTAACGGACAGTCCAACTATGGCTACACCTTC	CASNGQSNYGYTF
TRBJ1-2	12	-	TRBV5-1	-	TGCGCCAGCAGCTTAGAGGGACGCGGCTACACCTTC	CASSLEGRGYTF
TRBJ2-1	15	few	TRBV7-9	-	TGTGCCAGCAGCTTAGAGACGGGGGGCGGTAATGAGCAGTTCTTC	CASSLETGGGNEQFF
TRBJ2-7	15	-	TRBV7-6	TRBD1	TGTGCCAGCAGCTACGGACAGGGCCTTACCTACGAGCAGTACTTC	CASSYGQGLTYEQYF
TRBJ2-5	13	-	TRBV29-1	-	TGCAGCGTCCTTATCGGACCCCAAGAGACCCAGTACTTC	CSVLIGPQETQYF
TRBJ1-1	14	-	TRBV29-1	-	TGCAGCGTTGAAGTCAGGGTAGCAGGCACTGGAGCTTTCTTT	CSVEVRVAGTGAFF
TRBJ1-5	13	-	TRBV5-6	-	TGTGCCAGCAGCTTGGTGCGAGGTGGGCCCCAGCATTTT	CASSLVRGGPQHF
TRBJ1-5	16	-	TRBV28	TRBD1	TGTGCCAGCAGTCGGCCACAGGGGATTGGCAATCAGCCCCAGCATTTT	CASSRPQGIGNQPQHF
TRBJ2-5	11	medium-sized	TRBV6-5	-	TGTGCCAGCAGTTACGGGGAGACCCAGTACTTC	CASSYGETQYF
TRBJ2-7	15	-	TRBV20-1	TRBD2	TGCAGTGCTAGAGCAGGCGGGGGGGTCCCTTACGAGCAGTACTTC	CSARAGGGVPYEQYF
TRBJ2-1	13	-	TRBV18	-	TGTGCCAGCTCACAGGCGGACTACAATGAGCAGTTCTTC	CASSQADYNEQFF
TRBJ1-2	15	few	TRBV5-1	-	TGCGCCAGCAGCTCCGGGGGTGCGGGGCTTCGGGGCTACACCTTC	CASSSGGAGLRGYTF
TRBJ1-1	14	large	TRBV4-1	-	TGCGCCAGCAGCCAAGAGGGGGTTGCCACTGAAGCTTTCTTT	CASSQEGVATEAFF
TRBJ2-2	13	few	TRBV24-1	-	TGTGCCACCAGTGTCGAGTTGGCCGGGGAGCTGTTTTTT	CATSVELAGELFF